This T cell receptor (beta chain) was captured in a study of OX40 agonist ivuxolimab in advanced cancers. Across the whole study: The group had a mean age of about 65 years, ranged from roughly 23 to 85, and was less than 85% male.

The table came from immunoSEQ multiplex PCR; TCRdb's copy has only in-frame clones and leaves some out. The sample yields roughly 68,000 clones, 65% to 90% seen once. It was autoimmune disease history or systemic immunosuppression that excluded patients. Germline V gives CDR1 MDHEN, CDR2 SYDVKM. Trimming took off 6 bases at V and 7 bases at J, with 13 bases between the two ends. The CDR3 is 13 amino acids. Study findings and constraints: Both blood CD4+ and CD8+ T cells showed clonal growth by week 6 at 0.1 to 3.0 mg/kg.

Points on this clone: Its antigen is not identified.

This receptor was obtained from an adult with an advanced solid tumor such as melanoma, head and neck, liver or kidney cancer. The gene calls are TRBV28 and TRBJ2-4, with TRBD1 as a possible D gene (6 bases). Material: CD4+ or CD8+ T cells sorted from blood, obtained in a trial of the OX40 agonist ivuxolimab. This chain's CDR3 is CASRGATGNIQYF. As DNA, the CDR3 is TGTGCCAGCAGGGGGGCTACGGGGAACATTCAGTACTTC.